These T cell receptor beta chains were read from a single sample in a study of beta chain features in type 1 diabetes. TCRdb keeps only in-frame clones here, not all; method: immunoSEQ multiplex PCR. The data show 400,000 to 500,000 clones, with around 14% seen just once and less than 0.04% held by the top ten. Sequences were obtained from naive CD4+ T cells from blood. These receptors originate from a man aged 25-40 years in good health. Both conserved end residues are part of each CDR3. A D gene is named only where the DNA matches it firmly. Expanded clones are given a class, and other clones once, few, many or no size at all.

J: TRBJ2-3
V: TRBV6-1
D: TRBD1
size: few
CDR3: CASSGQGIRADTQYF
DNA: TGTGCCAGCAGCGGACAGGGGATACGAGCAGATACGCAGTATTTT

J: TRBJ2-7
V: TRBV4-3
D: NA
size: NA
CDR3: CASSQVPGYEQYF
DNA: TGCGCCAGCAGCCAAGTTCCGGGATACGAGCAGTACTTC

J: TRBJ1-2
V: TRBV30
D: NA
size: many
CDR3: CAWSSSYGYTF
DNA: TGTGCCTGGAGTAGCTCCTATGGCTACACCTTC

J: TRBJ1-6
V: TRBV6-1
D: NA
size: few
CDR3: CASSEGAGSRSYSPLHF
DNA: TGTGCCAGCAGTGAAGGTGCGGGGTCCCGAAGTTATTCACCCCTCCACTTT

J: TRBJ2-3
V: TRBV27
D: TRBD2
size: NA
CDR3: CASSLLPSGISTDTQYF
DNA: TGTGCCAGCAGTTTACTTCCCAGCGGGATCAGCACAGATACGCAGTATTTT

J: TRBJ2-5
V: TRBV4-3
D: NA
size: many
CDR3: CASSQLVRETQYF
DNA: TGCGCCAGCAGCCAACTAGTTAGGGAGACCCAGTACTTC

J: TRBJ2-5
V: TRBV11-2
D: TRBD1
size: NA
CDR3: CASSSLRDRLKTQYF
DNA: TGTGCCAGCAGCTCGCTAAGGGACAGGCTTAAGACCCAGTACTTC

J: TRBJ2-3
V: TRBV9
D: NA
size: once
CDR3: CASSVRDLRTDTQYF
DNA: TGTGCCAGCAGCGTCCGGGACTTGCGCACAGATACGCAGTATTTT

J: TRBJ2-5
V: TRBV29-1
D: NA
size: many
CDR3: CSVEASQETQYF
DNA: TGCAGCGTTGAGGCTAGTCAAGAGACCCAGTACTTC

J: TRBJ2-3
V: TRBV5-1
D: NA
size: NA
CDR3: CASSLMLSTDTQYF
DNA: TGCGCCAGCAGCTTGATGTTAAGCACAGATACGCAGTATTTT

J: TRBJ1-1
V: TRBV20-1
D: NA
size: NA
CDR3: CSADMNTEAFF
DNA: TGCAGTGCGGACATGAACACTGAAGCTTTCTTT

J: TRBJ2-1
V: TRBV7-2
D: TRBD1
size: NA
CDR3: CASSSGTGGYNEQFF
DNA: TGTGCCAGCAGCTCCGGGACAGGGGGCTACAATGAGCAGTTCTTC

J: TRBJ1-5
V: TRBV5-1
D: NA
size: NA
CDR3: CASSLETGTDQPQHF
DNA: TGCGCCAGCAGCTTGGAGACTGGGACGGATCAGCCCCAGCATTTT

J: TRBJ2-1
V: TRBV5-6
D: NA
size: few
CDR3: CASSLWARMRGVPDNEQFF
DNA: TGTGCCAGCAGCTTGTGGGCGCGCATGCGGGGAGTCCCGGACAATGAGCAGTTCTTC